A single sample gave rise to the 32 T cell receptor beta chains below, sequenced in a study of cytomegalovirus exposure and HLA in healthy donors. The PCR was carried out with 60 Vbeta primers and 13 Jbeta primers. Profiled with immunoSEQ multiplex PCR; TCRdb holds only in-frame clones, not every one. The sample includes about 130,000 clones, less than 90% of them seen just once. Material: PBMCs. Every receptor here comes from a man aged 40-49 years in good health and CMV-seronegative.

J is TRBJ1-1 and V is TRBV7-3; TRBD1 might be the D (6 bases). CDR1 and CDR2 from the germline V gene are SGHTA and FQGTGA. There are 14 residues in the CDR3. V gave up 0 bases and J gave up 6 bases, with 11 bases separating them. In nucleotides, the CDR3 is TGTGCCAGCAGCTTAACGGGGCCAGGGGCTGAAGCTTTCTTT. Protein sequence: CASSLTGPGAEAFF.

This rearrangement joins TRBV14 to TRBJ2-1, with D hard to call. V dropped 4 bases and J dropped 11 bases, with 9 bases sitting between them. The CDR3 has 11 residues. The V gene's germline CDR1 is SGHDN and CDR2 FVKESK. The CDR3 protein is CASSRFAKQFF. The CDR3 DNA reads TGTGCCAGCAGCCGCTTCGCGAAGCAGTTCTTC.

The rearrangement uses TRBV5-1 and TRBJ2-1; D is perhaps TRBD1 (6 bases). Germline CDR1 SGHRS, CDR2 YFSETQ. The CDR3 runs 16 residues. V shed 0 bases and J shed 6 bases, with 16 bases lying between them. The CDR3 DNA reads TGCGCCAGCAGCTTGGGAAATACGGGACACTCCAATGAGCAGTTCTTC. Protein product: CASSLGNTGHSNEQFF.

The chain links TRBV2 to TRBJ1-1; D ambiguous. The CDR3 is made up of 14 amino acids. The germline CDR1 and CDR2 sequences are SNHLY and FYNNEI. V was clipped by 6 bases and J by 4 bases, with 15 bases between them. CDR3 residues: CASRSGRGVTEAFF. CDR3 sequence (DNA): TGTGCCAGCAGGAGCGGCCGGGGAGTCACTGAAGCTTTCTTT.

This CDR3 reads CASRPVDYSNQPQHF. The CDR3 DNA reads TGTGCCAGCAGGCCGGTGGACTATAGCAATCAGCCCCAGCATTTT. The genes are TRBV6-5 and TRBJ1-5; D is unclear. Germline V gene sequence: CDR1 MNHEY, CDR2 SVGAGI. V was pared by 6 bases and J by 0 bases, with 12 bases between. CDR3 size: 15 residues.

This clone was recorded a few times. The chain employs TRBV5-1 and TRBJ2-2; D is perhaps TRBD2 (5 bases). The germline V and J ends were trimmed by 4 bases and 2 bases, with 9 bases remaining between them. CDR3 length: 14 amino acids. Germline V CDR1 and CDR2: SGHRS, YFSETQ. The CDR3 DNA is TGCGCCAGCAGCCCGGGATCAAACACCGGGGAGCTGTTTTTT. Encoded protein: CASSPGSNTGELFF.

The V gene is TRBV2, the J gene TRBJ2-5, with 9 bases identical to TRBD1. Germline V CDR1 and CDR2: SNHLY, FYNNEI. With 6 bases clipped from V and 2 bases from J, the junction kept 7 bases outside the gene matches. The CDR3 is 15 amino acids. For the CDR3, the DNA is TGTGCCAGCAGACACCGGGACAGGGCTCAAGAGACCCAGTACTTC. It yields the protein CASRHRDRAQETQYF.

CDR3 region: CASRGRTADTQYF. CDR3 DNA sequence: TGCGCCAGCAGGGGGAGGACCGCAGATACGCAGTATTTT. The chain employs TRBV5-1 and TRBJ2-3, with TRBD2 as a possible D gene (6 bases). CDR1 SGHRS and CDR2 YFSETQ come from the germline V gene. The V and J ends lost 5 bases and 4 bases respectively, with 11 bases between them. This CDR3 spans 13 amino acids.

The CDR3 DNA reads as TGTGCCATCAGTGAGTCTAGCGGGAACTACGAGCAGTACTTC. Translating gives CAISESSGNYEQYF. The chain joins TRBV10-3 to TRBJ2-7; TRBD2 agrees at 8 bases. The junction had 1 base not matched to a gene; V was cut back by 0 bases and J by 3 bases. This CDR3 spans 14 amino acids. CDR1 ENHRY and CDR2 SYGVKD come from the germline V gene.

The chain is built from TRBV30 and TRBJ2-7, with TRBD2 matching over 9 bases. Trimming took 3 bases from V and 2 from J; bases not matched to a gene: 2. The CDR3 contains 13 residues. Germline V gives CDR1 GTSNPN, CDR2 SVGIG (reference sequence). In DNA, the CDR3 is TGTGCCTGGAGCAGCGGGGGGACCTACGAGCAGTACTTC. Amino acids: CAWSSGGTYEQYF. Using reference TRBV30 and TRBJ2-7 for the parts outside the CDR3, the full variable domain is SQTIHQWPATLVQPVGSPLSLECTVEGTSNPNLYWYRQAAGRGLQLLFYSVGIGQISSEVPQNLSASRPQDRQFILSSKKLLLSDSGFYLCAWSSGGTYEQYFGPGTRLTVT.

The V and J genes are TRBV5-1 and TRBJ2-7, with 10 bases lining up with TRBD1. Germline V gene sequence: CDR1 SGHRS, CDR2 YFSETQ. The CDR3 is made up of 14 amino acids. V lost 4 bases to trimming and J lost 5 bases; unmatched junction nucleotides: 6. CDR3 coding DNA: TGCGCCAGCAGCGGGGACAGGGGCGGCGACGAGCAGTACTTC. Its translation: CASSGDRGGDEQYF. The complete variable domain, with remaining parts taken from reference TRBV5-1 and TRBJ2-7, reads KAGVTQTPRYLIKTRGQQVTLSCSPISGHRSVSWYQQTPGQGLQFLFEYFSETQRNKGNFPGRFSGRQFSNSRSEMNVSTLELGDSALYLCASSGDRGGDEQYFGPGTRLTVT.

The CDR3 protein is CASSTYSGSSYNEQFF. The CDR3 DNA reads as TGTGCCAGCAGCACTTATAGCGGTAGCTCCTACAATGAGCAGTTCTTC. The J gene is TRBJ2-1, the V gene TRBV9; D may be TRBD2 (6 bases). This CDR3 is 16 amino acids long. The ends were cut back, 4 bases at V and 0 bases at J, with 14 bases in the middle. Germline CDR1 and CDR2: SGDLS and YYNGEE.

This chain connects TRBV6-6 to TRBJ1-2; 9 nucleotides align to TRBD1. This CDR3 is built from 15 residues. J was trimmed by 6 bases and V by 4 bases; bases with no gene match: 9. The germline V gene has CDR1 MNHNY and CDR2 SVGAGI (reference sequence). CDR3 protein: CASSSAGTGTDGYTF. CDR3 DNA sequence: TGTGCCAGCAGTTCTGCCGGGACAGGGACCGATGGCTACACCTTC.

The J gene is TRBJ2-2, the V gene TRBV7-3; weak D call: TRBD2 (5 bases). The CDR3 contains 13 residues. Germline loops: CDR1 SGHTA, CDR2 FQGTGA. V shed 5 bases and J shed 7 bases, with 11 bases lying between them. The CDR3 DNA follows: TGTGCCAGCAGCATCCAAGGGAGCGGGGAGCTGTTTTTT. It encodes CASSIQGSGELFF.

This chain connects TRBV30 to TRBJ2-7; 7 positions agree with TRBD1. The CDR3 length is 12 residues. Germline V gene lookup returns CDR1 GTSNPN and CDR2 SVGIG (reference sequence). The junction had 5 bases not matched to a gene; V was cut back by 2 bases and J by 7 bases. In DNA form, the CDR3 reads TGTGCCTGGAGTCCCACAGGGGTAGAGCAGTACTTC. This gives the protein CAWSPTGVEQYF.

V usage is TRBV27 and J usage is TRBJ2-3, with 8 positions matching TRBD2. Unmatched junction bases numbered 13, after V lost 1 base and J lost 4 bases. Germline CDR1 is MNHEY and CDR2 is SMNVEV (reference sequence). This CDR3 contains 18 residues. The CDR3 reads CASSLFIGRDGPSDTQYF. The CDR3 DNA sequence: TGTGCCAGCAGTTTATTTATCGGGAGGGACGGCCCTTCAGATACGCAGTATTTT.

This clone has just one count. The chain employs TRBV7-2 and TRBJ2-1; 8 bases agree with TRBD1. The germline V gene has CDR1 SGHTA and CDR2 FQGNSA. Trimming took 6 bases from V and 2 from J; bases not matched to a gene: 15. The CDR3 is 18 residues long. In DNA, the CDR3 is TGTGCCAGCAGAAAAGACAGGGGATCACTCTGGGCCTACAATGAGCAGTTCTTC. Encoded protein: CASRKDRGSLWAYNEQFF.

The V gene is TRBV11-2, the J gene TRBJ2-7; possible D gene TRBD1, 6 bases. This CDR3 has 14 amino acids. Between the trimmed V and J ends, which lost 5 bases and 0 bases, there was a span of 11 bases. CDR1 is SGHAT, CDR2 FQNNGV, per germline. CDR3 in DNA: TGTGCCAGCAGCCGAACAGGGAACTCCTACGAGCAGTACTTC. Protein product: CASSRTGNSYEQYF. Supplemented by reference TRBV11-2 and TRBJ2-7, the full variable domain reads EAGVAQSPRYKIIEKRQSVAFWCNPISGHATLYWYQQILGQGPKLLIQFQNNGVVDDSQLPKDRFSAERLKGVDSTLKIQPAKLEDSAVYLCASSRTGNSYEQYFGPGTRLTVT.

The sample holds a few counts of this clone. The CDR3 DNA follows: TGTGCCAGCACGACAGAGTTAAGGTCCGATCTTGGAAACACCATATATTTT. It yields the protein CASTTELRSDLGNTIYF. The chain uses TRBV28 and TRBJ1-3; TRBD1 is a possible D gene (5 bases). Germline CDR1 MDHEN, CDR2 SYDVKM. With 7 bases removed from V and 3 bases from J, the gap between germline ends came to 22 bases. The length of the CDR3 is 17 residues.

This chain uses TRBV5-1 with TRBJ2-7; D possibly corresponds to TRBD1 (6 bases). V was trimmed by 4 bases and J by 1 base, leaving 9 bases between them. CDR3 length: 13 residues. Germline V gives CDR1 SGHRS, CDR2 YFSETQ. The CDR3, as DNA: TGCGCCAGCAGCCGGGACATTTCCTACGAGCAGTACTTC. Its protein product is CASSRDISYEQYF. Variable domain in full (rest from reference TRBV5-1 and TRBJ2-7): KAGVTQTPRYLIKTRGQQVTLSCSPISGHRSVSWYQQTPGQGLQFLFEYFSETQRNKGNFPGRFSGRQFSNSRSEMNVSTLELGDSALYLCASSRDISYEQYFGPGTRLTVT.

The rearrangement joins TRBV27 to TRBJ2-7; 13 bases align to TRBD2. Losses at the gene ends were 6 bases for V and 12 bases for J; bases not matched to a gene: 11. Germline CDR1 is MNHEY and CDR2 is SMNVEV (reference sequence). This CDR3 region has 14 residues. CDR3 coding DNA: TGTGCCAGCAGGCCCGGGACTAGCGGGAATAGTCGGTACTTC. Translating gives CASRPGTSGNSRYF.

J is TRBJ2-7 and V is TRBV15, with 9 nucleotides matching TRBD1. Germline trimming cut 3 bases from V and 5 bases from J; bases unmatched to any gene: 8. The length of the CDR3 is 15 residues. The V gene's germline CDR1 is LNHNV and CDR2 YYDKDF (reference sequence). The CDR3 DNA follows: TGTGCCACCAGCAGGGCAACAGGGGGCGGGGACGAGCAGTACTTC. It encodes CATSRATGGGDEQYF.

This clone appeared a few times. This rearrangement joins TRBV7-6 to TRBJ1-2; no clear D. Germline V gene lookup returns CDR1 SGHVS and CDR2 FNYEAQ. This CDR3 spans 16 amino acids. The V gene lost 3 bases and the J gene lost 6 bases, with 20 bases spanning the gap. The CDR3 region is CASSLEAHGEFNGYTF. DNA for the CDR3: TGTGCCAGCAGCTTGGAAGCACACGGGGAGTTCAATGGCTACACCTTC.

The rearrangement uses TRBV6-5 and TRBJ2-1; possible D gene TRBD1, 6 bases. Trimming took off 2 bases at V and 2 bases at J, with 10 bases between the two ends. CDR1 is MNHEY and CDR2 is SVGAGI in the germline V gene. This CDR3 region has 15 residues. The CDR3: CASSYAQGTYNEQFF. The DNA for the CDR3 is TGTGCCAGCAGTTACGCACAGGGAACCTACAATGAGCAGTTCTTC.

The rearrangement uses TRBV9 and TRBJ1-3, with TRBD1 as a possible D gene (5 bases). Germline V gene sequence: CDR1 SGDLS, CDR2 YYNGEE. The ends were cut back, 3 bases at V and 6 bases at J, with 16 bases in the middle. The CDR3 has 15 amino acids. Written as DNA, the CDR3 is TGTGCCAGCAGCGCCCTCCGGGGGGTGGAAAACACCATATATTTT. Translating gives CASSALRGVENTIYF.

This chain connects TRBV2 to TRBJ2-3; D is unresolved. CDR3 size: 13 residues. With 6 bases removed from V and 3 bases from J, the gap between germline ends came to 10 bases. The germline V gene encodes CDR1 SNHLY and CDR2 FYNNEI. The CDR3 reads CASRARITDTQYF. CDR3 nucleotides: TGTGCCAGCAGAGCCAGGATTACAGATACGCAGTATTTT.

The V call is TRBV28, the J call TRBJ1-5, with D unclear. The CDR3 is 16 amino acids. Looked up from germline, CDR1 is MDHEN and CDR2 is SYDVKM. Trimming left V 6 bases short and J 2 bases short, with 17 bases between. The CDR3 DNA reads TGTGCCAGCAGCCGGGTCTCCGGTAGTGGCAATCAGCCCCAGCATTTT. This gives the protein CASSRVSGSGNQPQHF.

This chain connects TRBV13 to TRBJ1-2; D is uncertain. The germline gives CDR1 PRHDT, CDR2 FYEKMQ (reference sequence). This CDR3 has 12 amino acids. V lost 1 base to trimming and J lost 6 bases, with 6 bases between them. In DNA, the CDR3 is TGTGCCAGCAGCTTAGACAAACATGGCTACACCTTC. The encoded protein is CASSLDKHGYTF.

The chain employs TRBV6-5 and TRBJ1-6; weak D call: TRBD1 (6 bases). V shed 0 bases and J shed 7 bases, with 10 bases lying between them. The germline V gene has CDR1 MNHEY and CDR2 SVGAGI. There are 15 residues in the CDR3. The CDR3 region has the DNA TGTGCCAGCAGTTACTCGCCGGGACAAAATTCACCCCTCCACTTT. Protein sequence: CASSYSPGQNSPLHF.

Note on this clone: Its ends do not fully match the called genes, so a read error is possible. V is TRBV19 and J is TRBJ2-7; 11 bases are a match to TRBD2. Germline values: CDR1 LNHDA, CDR2 SQIVND (reference sequence). The CDR3 has 16 amino acids. CDR3 sequence reads: CASSSPGTSGSYEQCF. The CDR3 region has the DNA TGTGCCAGTAGTTCCCCCGGGACTAGCGGCTCCTACGAGCAGTGCTTC.

The CDR3 bases are TGTGCCAGCAAGGGCAGGGGGCTGGAGACCCAGTACTTC. It encodes CASKGRGLETQYF. The rearrangement links TRBV6-5 to TRBJ2-5, with 8 bases identical to TRBD1. The CDR3 is 13 residues long. Germline V gene lookup returns CDR1 MNHEY and CDR2 SVGAGI. V was clipped by 7 bases and J by 5 bases; unmatched bases: 6.

The chain couples TRBV7-2 to TRBJ2-4, with unresolved D. Germline values: CDR1 SGHTA, CDR2 FQGNSA. The CDR3 loop spans 15 amino acids. V lost 1 base and J 6 bases, leaving 13 bases between the germline ends. DNA of the CDR3: TGTGCCAGCAGCTTAGAGGTACGGAGTGGAAACATTCAGTACTTC. Amino acid sequence: CASSLEVRSGNIQYF.